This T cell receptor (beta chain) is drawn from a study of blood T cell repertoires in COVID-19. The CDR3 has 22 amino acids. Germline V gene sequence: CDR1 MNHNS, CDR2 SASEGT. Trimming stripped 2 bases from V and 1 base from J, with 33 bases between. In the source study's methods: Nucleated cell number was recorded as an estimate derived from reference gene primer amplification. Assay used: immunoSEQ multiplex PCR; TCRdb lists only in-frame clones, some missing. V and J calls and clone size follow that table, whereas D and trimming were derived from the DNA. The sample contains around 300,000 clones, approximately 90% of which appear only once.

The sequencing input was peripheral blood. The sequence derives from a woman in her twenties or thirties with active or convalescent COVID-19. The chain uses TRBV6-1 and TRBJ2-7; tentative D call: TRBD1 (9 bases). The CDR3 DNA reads TGTGCCAGCAGTGAATGGTTCGGGAGGGAGATGGCGGGGACAGGGTTGTCCTACGAGCAGTACTTC. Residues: CASSEWFGREMAGTGLSYEQYF.